Below are 16 T cell receptor beta chains sequenced from a single sample in a study of cytomegalovirus exposure and HLA in healthy donors. In the PCR, 60 Vbeta and 13 Jbeta primers were used. Here immunoSEQ multiplex PCR was the method, and the copy in TCRdb shows in-frame clones only, minus some. The table has about 160,000 clones, approximately 72% seen once. The sample comprised PBMCs. Receptors originate from a female donor in good health and CMV-seronegative.

The chain has TRBV21-1 and TRBJ2-2; the table's TRBD1 call for D was not verified on the DNA. TRBV21-1 constitutes a pseudogene. The CDR3 is 16 amino acids. The CDR3 loop reads CASTPGQEPNTGELFF. Written as DNA, the CDR3 is TGTGCCAGCACCCCGGGACAGGAGCCGAACACCGGGGAGCTGTTTTTT.

The J gene is TRBJ2-7, the V gene TRBV30; 8 bases line up with TRBD1. This CDR3 comprises 17 residues. The V gene end was trimmed by 3 bases and the J gene end by 7 bases; junction bases not matched to a gene: 20. Germline CDR1 GTSNPN, CDR2 SVGIG (reference sequence). This chain's CDR3 is CAWRPTQYRDRLTEQYF. The CDR3 coding sequence is TGTGCCTGGAGACCAACCCAATACCGGGACAGGCTTACGGAGCAGTACTTC.

In this sample, this clone turned up once. This rearrangement joins TRBV19 to TRBJ1-2; D possibly corresponds to TRBD1 (6 bases). Looked up from germline, CDR1 is LNHDA and CDR2 is SQIVND (reference sequence). The CDR3 runs to 15 residues. Between the trimmed V and J ends, which lost 4 bases and 0 bases, there was a span of 12 bases. In DNA form, the CDR3 reads TGTGCCAGTAGTACACCCAACAGGGCTAACTATGGCTACACCTTC. Residues: CASSTPNRANYGYTF.

V gene TRBV6-5 combines with J gene TRBJ2-7; 9 bases are a match to TRBD1. Unmatched junction bases numbered 6, after V lost 5 bases and J lost 4 bases. CDR1 is MNHEY and CDR2 is SVGAGI in the germline V gene. This CDR3 region has 14 residues. CDR3: CASSTGTGPYEQYF. Written as DNA, the CDR3 is TGTGCCAGCAGTACCGGGACAGGGCCATACGAGCAGTACTTC.

The chain uses TRBV7-2 and TRBJ2-7, with no clear D. V was clipped by 2 bases and J by 6 bases, with 8 bases between them. The CDR3 consists of 12 residues. Germline V lookup: CDR1 SGHTA, CDR2 FQGNSA. This CDR3 reads CASSLYGSEQYF. The CDR3 DNA reads TGTGCCAGCAGCTTATACGGTTCCGAGCAGTACTTC.

This clone was observed a few times. The rearrangement links TRBV18 to TRBJ2-3; weak D call: TRBD1 (8 bases). The germline gives CDR1 KGHSH, CDR2 LQKENI. Trimming removed 5 bases at V and 5 bases at J, with 17 bases between. This CDR3 region has 15 residues. CDR3 region: CASSTRTGRGDTQYF. CDR3 nucleotides: TGTGCCAGCTCAACAAGGACAGGGAGGGGAGATACGCAGTATTTT.

J is TRBJ2-2 and V is TRBV21-1; TRBD2, the D gene given by the table, was not confirmed from the DNA. TRBV21-1 is recorded as a pseudogene. The CDR3 consists of 17 residues. Here the CDR3 DNA reads TGTGCCAGCAGCAAAAAGGACTCGCTACCTAACACCGGGGAGCTGTTTTTT. Encoded protein: CASSKKDSLPNTGELFF.

This clone has more than one count but fewer than ten. This chain connects TRBV5-8 to TRBJ2-2; TRBD1 matches at 8 bases. The ends lost 4 bases at V and 4 bases at J; junction bases unmatched: 9. CDR1 SGHTS and CDR2 YDEGEE come from the germline V gene. The CDR3 is 16 residues long. This CDR3 reads CASSPRTGWGTGELFF. CDR3 bases: TGTGCCAGCAGCCCCCGGACAGGGTGGGGCACCGGGGAGCTGTTTTTT.

The chain is built from TRBV25-1 and TRBJ1-2, with no clear D. Germline assignment: CDR1 MGHDK and CDR2 SYGVNS. The V end was cut by 0 bases, the J end by 2 bases, with 4 bases between. This CDR3 is built from 13 residues. The CDR3 bases are TGTGCCAGCAGTGAATACCAAAACTATGGCTACACCTTC. Translated, it gives CASSEYQNYGYTF.

This chain links TRBV7-2 with TRBJ2-2, with D possibly TRBD2 on 6 matching bases. The V and J ends lost 1 base and 4 bases respectively, with 13 bases between them. The CDR3 length is 16 residues. Germline CDR1 reads SGHTA; CDR2 reads FQGNSA. The CDR3 region is CASSLVRDLVTGELFF. Here the CDR3 DNA reads TGTGCCAGCAGCTTAGTGCGGGACCTGGTCACCGGGGAGCTGTTTTTT.

The chain uses TRBV7-2 and TRBJ2-3; possible D gene TRBD2, 6 bases. The V and J ends lost 8 bases and 4 bases respectively, with 19 bases between them. This CDR3 is built from 15 residues. In germline, CDR1 is SGHTA, CDR2 FQGNSA. The CDR3 spells CASRVVGGSADTQYF. The CDR3 DNA is TGTGCCAGCCGGGTGGTGGGGGGATCGGCAGATACGCAGTATTTT.

The chain uses TRBV18 and TRBJ2-4; D call uncertain. The germline V gene encodes CDR1 KGHSH and CDR2 LQKENI. This CDR3 has 15 residues. The V gene lost 2 bases and the J gene lost 0 bases, with 8 bases spanning the gap. CDR3 sequence reads: CASSPSRIAKNIQYF. The CDR3 DNA sequence: TGTGCCAGCTCACCAAGCAGGATAGCCAAAAACATTCAGTACTTC. Combining the CDR3 with reference TRBV18 and TRBJ2-4 gives the whole variable domain NAGVMQNPRHLVRRRGQEARLRCSPMKGHSHVYWYRQLPEEGLKFMVYLQKENIIDESGMPKERFSAEFPKEGPSILRIQQVVRGDSAAYFCASSPSRIAKNIQYFGAGTRLSVL.

This chain uses TRBV9 with TRBJ1-1, with TRBD1 as a possible D gene (5 bases). This CDR3 is built from 16 residues. Trimming cost V 3 bases and J 0 bases, with 15 bases left between them. The V gene's germline CDR1 is SGDLS and CDR2 YYNGEE. CDR3 bases: TGTGCCAGCAGCGAGGGACTCTTGTTCATGAACACTGAAGCTTTCTTT. Its protein is CASSEGLLFMNTEAFF.

The gene calls are TRBV6-5 and TRBJ1-2; TRBD1 matches 11 bases. This CDR3 is built from 15 residues. CDR1 and CDR2 (germline): MNHEY, SVGAGI. As DNA, the CDR3 is TGTGCTACCACTTCTTCCGGGACAGGGGGATATGGCTACACCTTC. This codes for CATTSSGTGGYGYTF.

V usage is TRBV2 and J usage is TRBJ2-5, with a weak D call TRBD2 (5 bases). Germline CDR1 reads SNHLY; CDR2 reads FYNNEI. Trimming removed 5 bases from V and 0 bases from J, with 7 bases in between. The CDR3 totals 13 residues. The CDR3 region is CASSRGNQETQYF. The DNA of the CDR3 is TGTGCCAGCAGTCGGGGAAACCAAGAGACCCAGTACTTC. The entire variable domain, with the rest obtained from reference TRBV2 and TRBJ2-5, is as follows: EPEVTQTPSHQVTQMGQEVILRCVPISNHLYFYWYRQILGQKVEFLVSFYNNEISEKSEIFDDQFSVERPDGSNFTLKIRSTKLEDSAMYFCASSRGNQETQYFGPGTRLLVL.

The chain employs TRBV27 and TRBJ1-3, with TRBD1 as a possible D gene (6 bases). The CDR3 has 15 residues. V lost 1 base and J 4 bases, leaving 11 bases between the germline ends. Germline V CDR1 and CDR2: MNHEY, SMNVEV (reference sequence). CDR3 region: CASSLWGGPGNTIYF. The CDR3 DNA is TGTGCCAGCAGTTTATGGGGGGGCCCGGGAAACACCATATATTTT.